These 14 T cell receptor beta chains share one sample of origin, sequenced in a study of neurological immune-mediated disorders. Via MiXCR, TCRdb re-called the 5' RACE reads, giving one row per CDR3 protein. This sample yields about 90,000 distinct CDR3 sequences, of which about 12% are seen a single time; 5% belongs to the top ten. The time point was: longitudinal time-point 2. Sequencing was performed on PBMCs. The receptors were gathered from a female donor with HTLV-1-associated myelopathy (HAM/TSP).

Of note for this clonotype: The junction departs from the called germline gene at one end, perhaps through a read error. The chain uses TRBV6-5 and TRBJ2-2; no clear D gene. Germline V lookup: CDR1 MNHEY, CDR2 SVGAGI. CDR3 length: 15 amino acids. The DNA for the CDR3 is TGTGACAGCAGTTACACGGCGGAGAACACCGGGGAGCTGTTTTTT. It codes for CDSSYTAENTGELFF.

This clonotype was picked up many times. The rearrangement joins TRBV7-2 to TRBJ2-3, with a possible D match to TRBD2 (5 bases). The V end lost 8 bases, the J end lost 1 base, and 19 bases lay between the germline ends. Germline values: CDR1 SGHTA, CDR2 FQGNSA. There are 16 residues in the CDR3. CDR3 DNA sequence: TGTGCCAGCCAGCTCGCAGCGGTGGATCGCACAGATACGCAGTATTTT. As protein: CASQLAAVDRTDTQYF.

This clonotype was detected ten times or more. Written as DNA, the CDR3 is TGCGCCAGCAGTCACCGCGGGGGGGGTTACAATGAGCAGTTCTTC. The encoded protein is CASSHRGGGYNEQFF. This chain uses TRBV5-1 with TRBJ2-1, with 9 bases aligning to TRBD2. The germline V gene has CDR1 SGHRS and CDR2 YFSETQ. The junction had 7 bases not matched to a gene; V was cut back by 5 bases and J by 4 bases. CDR3 size: 15 residues.

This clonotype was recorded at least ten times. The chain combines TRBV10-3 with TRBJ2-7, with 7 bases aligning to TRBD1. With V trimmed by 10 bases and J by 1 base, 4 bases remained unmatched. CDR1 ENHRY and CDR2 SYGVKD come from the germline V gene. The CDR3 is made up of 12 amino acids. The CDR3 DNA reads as TGTGCCACGGGGACAGTTTCCTACGAGCAGTACTTC. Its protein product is CATGTVSYEQYF.

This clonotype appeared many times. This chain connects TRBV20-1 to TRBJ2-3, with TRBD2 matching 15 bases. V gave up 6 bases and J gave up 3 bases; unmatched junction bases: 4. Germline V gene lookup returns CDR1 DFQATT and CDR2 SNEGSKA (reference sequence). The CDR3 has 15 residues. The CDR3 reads CSARTSGRGTDTQYF. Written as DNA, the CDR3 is TGCAGTGCACGGACTAGCGGGAGGGGGACAGATACGCAGTATTTT.

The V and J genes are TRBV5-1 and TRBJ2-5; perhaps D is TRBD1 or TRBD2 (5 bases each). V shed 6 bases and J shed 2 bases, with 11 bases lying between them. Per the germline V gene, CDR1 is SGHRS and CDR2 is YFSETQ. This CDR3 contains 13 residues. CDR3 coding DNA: TGCGCCAGCAAACCCGGGACGCAAGAGACCCAGTACTTC. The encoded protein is CASKPGTQETQYF.

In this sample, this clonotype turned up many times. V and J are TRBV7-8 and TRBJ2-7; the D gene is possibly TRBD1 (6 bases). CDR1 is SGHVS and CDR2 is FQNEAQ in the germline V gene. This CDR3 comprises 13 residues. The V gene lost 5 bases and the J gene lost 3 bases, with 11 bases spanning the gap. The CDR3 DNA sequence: TGTGCCAGCAGCCAGGACAGAAGCTACGAGCAGTACTTC. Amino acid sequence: CASSQDRSYEQYF. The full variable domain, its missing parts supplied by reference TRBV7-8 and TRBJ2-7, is GAGVSQSPRYKVAKRGQDVALRCDPISGHVSLFWYQQALGQGPEFLTYFQNEAQLDKSGLPSDRFFAERPEGSVSTLKIQRTQQEDSAVYLCASSQDRSYEQYFGPGTRLTVT.

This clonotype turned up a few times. For the CDR3, the DNA is TGTGCCAGCAGTCTCACAGGGTACCAAGAGACCCAGTACTTC. Amino acids: CASSLTGYQETQYF. The chain links TRBV28 to TRBJ2-5; D may be TRBD1 (6 bases). Germline CDR1 reads MDHEN; CDR2 reads SYDVKM. This CDR3 is 14 amino acids long. Trimming took off 5 bases at V and 0 bases at J, with 10 bases between the two ends.

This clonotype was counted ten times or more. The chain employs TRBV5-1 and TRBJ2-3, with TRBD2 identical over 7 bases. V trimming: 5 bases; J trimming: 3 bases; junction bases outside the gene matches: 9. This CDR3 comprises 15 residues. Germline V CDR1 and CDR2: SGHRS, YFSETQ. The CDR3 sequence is CASSREGGPTDTQYF. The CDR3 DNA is TGCGCCAGCAGTAGGGAGGGAGGGCCTACAGATACGCAGTATTTT.

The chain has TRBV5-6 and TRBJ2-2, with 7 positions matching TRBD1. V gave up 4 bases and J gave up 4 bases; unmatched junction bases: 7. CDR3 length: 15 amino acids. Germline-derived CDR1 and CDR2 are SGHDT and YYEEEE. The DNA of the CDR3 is TGTGCCAGCAGCCGCGACAGGGTGGTCACCGGGGAGCTGTTTTTT. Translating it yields CASSRDRVVTGELFF.

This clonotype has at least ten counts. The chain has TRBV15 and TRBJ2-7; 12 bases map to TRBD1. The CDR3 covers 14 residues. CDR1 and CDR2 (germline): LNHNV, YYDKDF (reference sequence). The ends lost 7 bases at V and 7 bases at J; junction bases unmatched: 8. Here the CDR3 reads CATNRDRGLGEQYF. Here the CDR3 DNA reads TGTGCCACCAACCGGGACAGGGGGCTGGGGGAGCAGTACTTC.

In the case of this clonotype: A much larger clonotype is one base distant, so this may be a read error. CDR3 in amino acids: CASSQDTGGYEQYF. CDR3 DNA: TGTGCCAGCAGCCAAGATACAGGGGGCTACGAGCAGTACTTC. This chain joins TRBV4-2 and TRBJ2-7; 8 bases are a match to TRBD1. The V gene's germline CDR1 is LGHNA and CDR2 YNFKEQ. This CDR3 spans 14 amino acids. V dropped 0 bases and J dropped 3; count of bases not matched to a gene: 1.

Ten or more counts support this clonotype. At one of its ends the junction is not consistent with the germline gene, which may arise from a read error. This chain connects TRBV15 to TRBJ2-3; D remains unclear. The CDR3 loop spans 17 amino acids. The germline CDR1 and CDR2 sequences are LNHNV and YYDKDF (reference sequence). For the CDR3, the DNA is TGTGCTACCAGCAGAGATCGACGGCTATCTAGCACAGATACGCAGTATTTT. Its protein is CATSRDRRLSSTDTQYF.

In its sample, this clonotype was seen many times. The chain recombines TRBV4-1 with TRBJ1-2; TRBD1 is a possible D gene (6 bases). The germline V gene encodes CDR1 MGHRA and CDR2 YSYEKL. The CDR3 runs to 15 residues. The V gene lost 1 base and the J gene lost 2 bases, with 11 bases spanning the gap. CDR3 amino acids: CASSQATGLNYGYTF. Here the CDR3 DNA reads TGCGCCAGCAGCCAAGCCACAGGGCTGAACTATGGCTACACCTTC.